This entry is about one T cell receptor beta chain. Measured with immunoSEQ multiplex PCR; TCRdb has only the in-frame clones, and not every one. Of about 280,000 clones detected, roughly 86% appear once; the ten largest clones hold around 1%. This CDR3 comprises 15 residues. J lost 6 bases, V lost 0 bases, and 8 bases had no gene match. The germline CDR1 and CDR2 sequences are SGDLS and YYNGEE. These data originate in a study of blood T cell repertoires in COVID-19. The chain joins TRBV9 to TRBJ1-2, with TRBD1 matching 7 bases. Sequencing was performed on PBMCs or T cells enriched from blood (not recorded which). This clonotype originated in a woman younger than 45 who had recovered from COVID-19. This chain's CDR3 is CASSVGDRRGDGYTF. The CDR3 DNA follows: TGTGCCAGCAGCGTAGGGGACAGAAGGGGTGATGGCTACACCTTC. The variable domain in full, with the rest retrieved from reference TRBV9 and TRBJ1-2, is DSGVTQTPKHLITATGQRVTLRCSPRSGDLSVYWYQQSLDQGLQFLIQYYNGEERAKGNILERFSAQQFPDLHSELNLSSLELGDSALYFCASSVGDRRGDGYTFGSGTRLTVV.